This TCR beta chain was captured by sequencing in a study of technical replicates of blood from several donors. This CDR3 is built from 18 residues. V trimming: 3 bases; J trimming: 4 bases; junction bases outside the gene matches: 16. CDR1 is LNHDA and CDR2 is SQIVND in the germline V gene (reference sequence). Only in-frame clones appear in the TCRdb table, and some are missing; sequencing was by immunoSEQ multiplex PCR. The table records more than 60,000 clones, around 95% of them present only once. Sequencing was done on a sample of T cells isolated from PBMCs. This TCR came from a human donor in good health. The chain uses TRBV19 and TRBJ2-7, with 9 bases aligning to TRBD2. DNA for the CDR3: TGTGCCAGTAGTATTTATCTCGCGGGGGGGCTAAGTGAGTACGAGCAGTACTTC. This gives the protein CASSIYLAGGLSEYEQYF. The entire variable domain, with the rest obtained from reference TRBV19 and TRBJ2-7, is as follows: DGGITQSPKYLFRKEGQNVTLSCEQNLNHDAMYWYRQDPGQGLRLIYYSQIVNDFQKGDIAEGYSVSREKKESFPLTVTSAQKNPTAFYLCASSIYLAGGLSEYEQYFGPGTRLTVT.